These 9 T cell receptor beta chains were sequenced from one sample in a study of spatial heterogeneity in lung cancer. Each CDR3 protein is one row after TCRdb ran MiXCR on the 5' RACE reads. The table lists tens of thousands of distinct CDR3 sequences, 6% to 7.5% of them singletons. Time point of the sample: sample taken at primary tumor resection. Tumor, nontumor lung or frozen PBMC supplied whole RNA, sequenced without sorting. The sample here was PBMCs, taken at surgery. The receptors shown here come from a female donor with early-stage non-small cell lung cancer.

The chain uses TRBV4-3 and TRBJ2-2, with D uncertain. Germline loops: CDR1 LGHNA, CDR2 YSLEER. Trimming removed 0 bases from V and 6 bases from J, with 11 bases in between. The CDR3 is made up of 15 amino acids. CDR3 bases: TGCGCCAGCAGCCAAGAAGCCCACGAGGCCGGGGAGCTGTTTTTT. This sequence encodes CASSQEAHEAGELFF.

This clonotype was detected ten times or more. The chain links TRBV7-9 to TRBJ1-1, with unresolved D. V was cut by 2 bases and J by 4 bases, with 14 bases left in between. The germline gives CDR1 SEHNR, CDR2 FQNEAQ (reference sequence). CDR3 length equals 15 residues. The CDR3 DNA reads as TGTGCCAGCAGCTTACAAACAGCTCGAGGCACTGAAGCTTTCTTT. Its translation: CASSLQTARGTEAFF.

On this clonotype itself: A clone one base away is much larger, so this may be a read error. The J gene is TRBJ2-7, the V gene TRBV7-9; D could derive from TRBD1 or TRBD2 (5 bases each). The CDR3 contains 13 residues. The germline V gene has CDR1 SEHNR and CDR2 FQNEAQ (reference sequence). CDR3 loop: CTSSPRGLYEQYF. In nucleotides, the CDR3 is TGTACCAGCAGCCCCCGGGGCCTCTACGAGCAGTACTTC.

In its sample, this clonotype was seen many times. The chain combines TRBV7-2 with TRBJ2-3; TRBD2 agrees at 12 bases. In germline, CDR1 is SGHTA, CDR2 FQGNSA. Trimming removed 5 bases from V and 5 bases from J; junction bases left unmatched: 5. The CDR3 is 15 residues long. In DNA, the CDR3 is TGTGCCAGCAGCGCTAGCGGGGGGGCGGAAGATACGCAGTATTTT. Translating gives CASSASGGAEDTQYF.

There are many counts of this clonotype. V and J are TRBV29-1 and TRBJ2-5; perhaps TRBD2 as D (5 bases). Trimming took off 4 bases at V and 5 bases at J, with 8 bases between the two ends. The CDR3 length is 11 residues. The germline V gene has CDR1 SQVTM and CDR2 ANQGSEA. This CDR3 is CSVGSGETQYF. As DNA, the CDR3 is TGCAGCGTTGGCAGCGGCGAGACCCAGTACTTC.

Many counts were recorded for this clonotype. V gene TRBV12-3 or TRBV12-4 combines with J gene TRBJ1-6; weak D call: TRBD1 (6 bases). The CDR3 is 14 residues long. Trimming removed 8 bases at V and 5 bases at J, with 13 bases between. CDR3 amino acids: CASLQGNDNSPLHF. CDR3 in DNA: TGTGCCAGCCTACAGGGTAACGATAATTCACCCCTCCACTTT.

At least ten counts were recorded for this clonotype. The V gene is TRBV7-8, the J gene TRBJ2-6; D not certain. The CDR3 length is 14 residues. The germline V and J ends were trimmed by 6 bases and 0 bases, with 6 bases remaining between them. Germline lookup yields CDR1 SGHVS and CDR2 FQNEAQ. CDR3: CASRLSSGANVLTF. DNA for the CDR3: TGTGCCAGCAGACTAAGCTCTGGGGCCAACGTCCTGACTTTC.

The rearrangement joins TRBV11-2 to TRBJ2-2; D is unresolved. This CDR3 has 14 amino acids. V gave up 3 bases and J gave up 7 bases, with 12 bases separating them. The germline gives CDR1 SGHAT, CDR2 FQNNGV. Written as DNA, the CDR3 is TGTGCCAGCAGCTTTATTCAACACGGCGGGGAGCTGTTTTTT. It is translated as CASSFIQHGGELFF. The whole variable domain, filled in from reference TRBV11-2 and TRBJ2-2, reads EAGVAQSPRYKIIEKRQSVAFWCNPISGHATLYWYQQILGQGPKLLIQFQNNGVVDDSQLPKDRFSAERLKGVDSTLKIQPAKLEDSAVYLCASSFIQHGGELFFGEGSRLTVL.

This sequence joins TRBV25-1 and TRBJ1-2, with D tentatively TRBD1 (5 bases). The CDR3 runs 14 residues. CDR1 and CDR2 from the germline V gene are MGHDK and SYGVNS. V was pared by 9 bases and J by 3 bases, with 17 bases between. This CDR3 reads CASNQGDSDYGYTF. Here the CDR3 DNA reads TGTGCCAGTAATCAGGGAGATAGCGACTATGGCTACACCTTC.